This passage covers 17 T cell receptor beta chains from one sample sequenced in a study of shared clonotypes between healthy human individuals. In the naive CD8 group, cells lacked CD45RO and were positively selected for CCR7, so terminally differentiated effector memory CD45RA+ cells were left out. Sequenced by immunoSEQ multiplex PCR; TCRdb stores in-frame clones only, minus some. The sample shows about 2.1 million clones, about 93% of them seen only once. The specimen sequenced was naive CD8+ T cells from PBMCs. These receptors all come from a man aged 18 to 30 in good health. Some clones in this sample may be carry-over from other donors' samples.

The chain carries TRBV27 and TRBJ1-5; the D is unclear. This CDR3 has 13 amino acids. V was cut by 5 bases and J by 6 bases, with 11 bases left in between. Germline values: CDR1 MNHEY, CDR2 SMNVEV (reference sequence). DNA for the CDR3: TGTGCCAGCAGTCTCCAGGAAAGTCAGCCCCAGCATTTT. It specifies CASSLQESQPQHF.

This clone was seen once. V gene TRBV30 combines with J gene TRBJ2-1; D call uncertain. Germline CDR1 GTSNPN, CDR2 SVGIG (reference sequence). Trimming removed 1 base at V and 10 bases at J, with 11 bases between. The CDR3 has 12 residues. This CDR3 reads CAWSDRRVEQFF. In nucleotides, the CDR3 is TGTGCCTGGAGTGACCGACGAGTAGAGCAGTTCTTC.

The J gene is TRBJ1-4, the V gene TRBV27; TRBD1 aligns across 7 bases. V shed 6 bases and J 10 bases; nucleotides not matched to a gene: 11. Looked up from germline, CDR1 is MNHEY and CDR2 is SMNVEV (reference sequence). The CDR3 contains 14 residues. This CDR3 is CASRPDREVGKLFF. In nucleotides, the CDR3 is TGTGCCAGCAGACCAGACAGGGAAGTCGGAAAACTGTTTTTT.

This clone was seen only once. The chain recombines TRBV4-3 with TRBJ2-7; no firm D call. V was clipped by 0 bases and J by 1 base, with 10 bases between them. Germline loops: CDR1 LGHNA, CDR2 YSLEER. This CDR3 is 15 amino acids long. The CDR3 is CASSQDLPSSYEQYF. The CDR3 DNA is TGCGCCAGCAGCCAAGATCTGCCTAGTTCCTACGAGCAGTACTTC.

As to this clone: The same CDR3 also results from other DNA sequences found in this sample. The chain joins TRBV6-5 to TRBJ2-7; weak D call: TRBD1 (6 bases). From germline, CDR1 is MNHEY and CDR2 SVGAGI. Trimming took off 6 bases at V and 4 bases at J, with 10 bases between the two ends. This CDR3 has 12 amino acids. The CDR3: CASSLQGYEQYF. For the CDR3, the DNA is TGTGCCAGCAGCTTACAGGGTTACGAGCAGTACTTC.

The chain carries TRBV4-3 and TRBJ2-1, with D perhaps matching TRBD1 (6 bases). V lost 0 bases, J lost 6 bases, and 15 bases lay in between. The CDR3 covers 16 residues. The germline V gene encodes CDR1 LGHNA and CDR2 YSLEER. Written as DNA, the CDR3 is TGCGCCAGCAGCCAAGAGGTCACCCTCAGGGGCAATGAGCAGTTCTTC. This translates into CASSQEVTLRGNEQFF.

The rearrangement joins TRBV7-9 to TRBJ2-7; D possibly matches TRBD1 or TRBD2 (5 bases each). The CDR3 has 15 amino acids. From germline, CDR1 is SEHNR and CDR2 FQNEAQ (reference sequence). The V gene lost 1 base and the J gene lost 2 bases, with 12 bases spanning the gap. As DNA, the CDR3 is TGTGCCAGCAGCTTAGGGGACCGGAGTCCCTACGAGCAGTACTTC. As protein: CASSLGDRSPYEQYF.

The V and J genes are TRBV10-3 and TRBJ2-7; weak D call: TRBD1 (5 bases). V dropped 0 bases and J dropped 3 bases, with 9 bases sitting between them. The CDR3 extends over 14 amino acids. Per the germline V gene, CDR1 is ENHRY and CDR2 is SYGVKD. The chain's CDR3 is CAISESPRDYEQYF. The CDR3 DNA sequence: TGTGCCATCAGTGAGTCGCCCAGGGACTACGAGCAGTACTTC.

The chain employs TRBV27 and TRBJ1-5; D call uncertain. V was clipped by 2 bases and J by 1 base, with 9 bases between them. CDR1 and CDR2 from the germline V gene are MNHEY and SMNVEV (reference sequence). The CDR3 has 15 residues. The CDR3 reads CASSLGGMSNQPQHF. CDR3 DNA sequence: TGTGCCAGCAGTTTAGGAGGGATGAGCAATCAGCCCCAGCATTTT.

The CDR3 DNA sequence: TGCGCCAGCAGCTTGGGCGGGCAGAGTGAAAAACTGTTTTTT. Protein sequence: CASSLGGQSEKLFF. The V call is TRBV5-1, the J call TRBJ1-4; D gene uncertain. Trimming shortened V by 0 bases and J by 7 bases, and 10 bases separated the two germline ends. CDR3 length: 14 amino acids. Germline V lookup: CDR1 SGHRS, CDR2 YFSETQ.

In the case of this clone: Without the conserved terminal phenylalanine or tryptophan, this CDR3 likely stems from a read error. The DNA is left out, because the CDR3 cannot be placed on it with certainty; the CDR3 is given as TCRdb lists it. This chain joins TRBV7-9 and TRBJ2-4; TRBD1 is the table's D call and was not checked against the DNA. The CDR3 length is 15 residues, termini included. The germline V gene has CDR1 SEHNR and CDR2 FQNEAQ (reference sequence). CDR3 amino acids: CASSLTGTSFDGLFI.

CDR3: CASSVTSGGPSYNEQFF. As DNA, the CDR3 is TGTGCCAGTAGTGTAACTAGCGGGGGGCCCTCATACAATGAGCAGTTCTTC. This chain joins TRBV19 and TRBJ2-1, with 12 positions matching TRBD2. CDR1 is LNHDA, CDR2 SQIVND, per germline (reference sequence). Germline trimming cut 5 bases from V and 4 bases from J; bases unmatched to any gene: 9. The CDR3 extends over 17 amino acids.

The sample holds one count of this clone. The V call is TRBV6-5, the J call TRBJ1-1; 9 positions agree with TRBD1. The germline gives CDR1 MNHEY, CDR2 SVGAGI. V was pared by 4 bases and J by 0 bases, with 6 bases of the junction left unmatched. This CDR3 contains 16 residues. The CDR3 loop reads CASSWGTGSMNTEAFF. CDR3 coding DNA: TGTGCCAGCAGTTGGGGGACAGGGAGTATGAACACTGAAGCTTTCTTT.

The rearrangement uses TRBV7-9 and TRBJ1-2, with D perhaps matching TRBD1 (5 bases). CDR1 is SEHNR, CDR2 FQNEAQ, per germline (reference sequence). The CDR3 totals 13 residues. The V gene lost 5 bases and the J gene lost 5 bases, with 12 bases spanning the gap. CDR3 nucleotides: TGTGCCAGCAGCCCCCGGGGGGAATATGGCTACACCTTC. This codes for CASSPRGEYGYTF.

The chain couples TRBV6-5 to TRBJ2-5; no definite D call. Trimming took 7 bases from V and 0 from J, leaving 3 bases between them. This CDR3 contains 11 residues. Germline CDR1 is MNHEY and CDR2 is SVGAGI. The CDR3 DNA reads TGTGCCAGCACCTACCAAGAGACCCAGTACTTC. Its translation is CASTYQETQYF.

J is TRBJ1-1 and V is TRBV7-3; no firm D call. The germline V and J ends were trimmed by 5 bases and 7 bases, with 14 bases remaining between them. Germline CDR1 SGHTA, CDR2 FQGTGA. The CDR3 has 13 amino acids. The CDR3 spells CASSGGRLGEAFF. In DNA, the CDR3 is TGTGCCAGCAGCGGAGGTCGGCTAGGTGAAGCTTTCTTT.

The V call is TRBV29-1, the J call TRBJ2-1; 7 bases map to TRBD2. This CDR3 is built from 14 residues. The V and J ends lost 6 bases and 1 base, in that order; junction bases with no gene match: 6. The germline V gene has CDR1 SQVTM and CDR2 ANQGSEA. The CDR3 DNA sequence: TGCAGCGTCGGTTTGGGGGGGTCCTACAATGAGCAGTTCTTC. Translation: CSVGLGGSYNEQFF.